These 9 T cell receptor beta chains came from one sample sequenced in a study of T cell responses to AZD1222 COVID-19 vaccine. Clones were sequenced by immunoSEQ multiplex PCR, and TCRdb holds only the in-frame ones, with some missing. The table shows approximately 150,000 clones, with just under 95% occurring only once. The sequenced sample was peripheral blood, obtained on day 0 of AZD1222 vaccination. These receptors were taken from an adult in good health.

This chain links TRBV7-9 with TRBJ2-7; TRBD2 might be the D (5 bases). CDR1 SEHNR and CDR2 FQNEAQ come from the germline V gene (reference sequence). V was clipped by 5 bases and J by 5 bases, with 19 bases between them. The CDR3 totals 15 residues. The CDR3 is CASSPRGSVGHEQYF. DNA of the CDR3: TGTGCCAGCAGCCCCCGGGGAAGCGTCGGTCACGAGCAGTACTTC.

Concerning this clone: At one end the junction does not follow the germline gene, possibly because of a read error. This sequence joins TRBV7-7 and TRBJ2-3, with TRBD1 identical over 9 bases. The CDR3 contains 17 residues. Germline values: CDR1 SSHAT, CDR2 FNYEAQ (reference sequence). CDR3 protein: CASSLVLDRGCTDTQYF. In nucleotides, the CDR3 is TGTGCTAGCAGCTTAGTTTTGGACAGGGGATGCACAGATACGCAGTATTTT.

The V and J genes are TRBV4-2 and TRBJ1-1; D call uncertain. The CDR3 contains 16 residues. The V end was cut by 1 base, the J end by 4 bases, with 16 bases between. The germline V gene has CDR1 LGHNA and CDR2 YNFKEQ. The CDR3 DNA reads as TGTGCCAGCAGCCAAGGACCACAACAGTGGGGCACTGAAGCTTTCTTT. Translated, it gives CASSQGPQQWGTEAFF.

The rearrangement uses TRBV4-3 and TRBJ2-3; 10 bases match TRBD2. Germline V gene sequence: CDR1 LGHNA, CDR2 YSLEER. The J segment lost 1 base and the V segment lost 1 base, leaving 2 bases of the junction unmatched. The CDR3 sequence is 16 residues long. CDR3 nucleotide sequence: TGCGCCAGCAGCCAAGCACTAGCGGGACGCACAGATACGCAGTATTTT. Residues: CASSQALAGRTDTQYF.

The DNA for the CDR3 is TGTGCCAGCAGCCACGGGACCGTAGCTGGGACCTACAATGAGCAGTTCTTC. As protein: CASSHGTVAGTYNEQFF. The gene calls are TRBV4-2 and TRBJ2-1, with D possibly being TRBD1 or TRBD2 (5 bases each). The CDR3 is 17 residues long. The germline CDR1 and CDR2 sequences are LGHNA and YNFKEQ. Trimming pared 3 bases from V and 2 bases from J, leaving 17 bases between.

The V and J genes are TRBV10-3 and TRBJ2-7, with TRBD1 matching over 7 bases. Germline V CDR1 and CDR2: ENHRY, SYGVKD. The CDR3 is 14 amino acids. V shed 5 bases, J shed 5 bases, and the junction held 9 bases outside the gene matches. The CDR3 region has the DNA TGTGCCATCAGTCCGACAGGGCCCACCAACGAGCAGTACTTC. Translated, it gives CAISPTGPTNEQYF.

The gene calls are TRBV6-5 and TRBJ2-3; TRBD1 matches at 10 bases. Germline V lookup: CDR1 MNHEY, CDR2 SVGAGI. The CDR3 extends over 14 amino acids. Trimming took 8 bases from V and 3 from J; bases not matched to a gene: 5. The CDR3: CASPGQGLTDTQYF. CDR3 in DNA: TGTGCCAGCCCGGGACAGGGGTTGACAGATACGCAGTATTTT.

As DNA, the CDR3 is TGTGCCAGCAGCTCCGGGACAGGGTATAATTCACCCCTCCACTTT. Encoded protein: CASSSGTGYNSPLHF. This chain uses TRBV5-8 with TRBJ1-6; 9 bases fit TRBD1. With V trimmed by 3 bases and J by 4 bases, 2 bases remained unmatched. Looked up from germline, CDR1 is SGHTS and CDR2 is YDEGEE. There are 15 residues in the CDR3.

The chain joins TRBV30 to TRBJ1-5; D is unresolved. In germline, CDR1 is GTSNPN, CDR2 SVGIG (reference sequence). This CDR3 is 13 amino acids long. V was trimmed by 2 bases and J by 7 bases, leaving 12 bases between them. CDR3 sequence (DNA): TGTGCCTGGAGTAGTCACTCAGACCAGCCCCAGCATTTT. It is translated as CAWSSHSDQPQHF.